This note documents a single T cell receptor beta chain sequence. The time point denotes: peripheral blood 6 weeks after treatment start. Patients were diagnosed with urothelial carcinoma, either locally advanced or metastatic. This entry comes from a study of PD-L1 blockade in urothelial cancer. Background on the study: Of some 29 patients, around 25 were males with bladder-origin urothelial cancer. Prior chemotherapy in patients spanned 0 to 3 regimens. Counts from blood samples showed a median of 141,255 T cells.

Repertoires were generated with immunoSEQ multiplex PCR, while TCRdb's copy carries only in-frame clones and drops some. The repertoire holds 100,000 to 150,000 clones, with 86% as singletons. V gave up 1 base and J gave up 0 bases, with 10 bases separating them. CDR1 is SGHVS, CDR2 FNYEAQ, per germline. The CDR3 runs to 17 residues. The chain links TRBV7-6 to TRBJ1-6; D unresolved. This sample comprised PBMCs, obtained around atezolizumab (anti-PD-L1) treatment. The receptor was isolated from a man in his fifties with urothelial cancer. The DNA for the CDR3 is TGTGCCAGCAGCTTAGAGGCGAGGAGCTCCTATAATTCACCCCTCCACTTT. Its translation: CASSLEARSSYNSPLHF.